The 21 T cell receptor beta chains in this list originate from one sample, sequenced in a study of blood T cell repertoires in COVID-19. TCRdb's table, derived via immunoSEQ multiplex PCR, lists solely in-frame clones and lacks some. The sample includes 390,000 or so clones, approximately 89% of them seen just once. Sequenced material: peripheral blood. Every receptor here comes from a woman aged 25 to 39 with COVID-19, enrolled during active disease.

V is TRBV2 and J is TRBJ2-7; possibly TRBD2 for D (5 bases). Trimming took off 4 bases at V and 0 bases at J, with 19 bases between the two ends. Germline CDR1 and CDR2: SNHLY and FYNNEI. The CDR3 is made up of 17 amino acids. The CDR3 DNA sequence: TGTGCCAGCAGTGGGGGTATAGGTAGCGCTAGCTCCTACGAGCAGTACTTC. It is translated as CASSGGIGSASSYEQYF.

The chain combines TRBV28 with TRBJ2-7; D is perhaps TRBD1 (5 bases). The ends were cut back, 2 bases at V and 3 bases at J, with 11 bases in the middle. Germline V gene data show CDR1 as MDHEN and CDR2 as SYDVKM. CDR3 length: 14 amino acids. The CDR3 DNA follows: TGTGCCAGCAGTTTAGGGGCAACCATCTACGAGCAGTACTTC. Encoded protein: CASSLGATIYEQYF.

The chain joins TRBV4-1 to TRBJ2-1, with 12 bases that match TRBD2. This CDR3 contains 15 residues. Germline V gene sequence: CDR1 MGHRA, CDR2 YSYEKL. J lost 6 bases, V lost 6 bases, and 6 bases had no gene match. The CDR3 spells CASSRLAGEVNEQFF. The CDR3, as DNA: TGCGCCAGCAGTAGACTAGCGGGAGAGGTCAATGAGCAGTTCTTC.

This chain joins TRBV24-1 and TRBJ1-2; D remains unclear. Germline V gives CDR1 KGHDR, CDR2 SFDVKD. The CDR3 consists of 15 residues. Trimming took 5 bases from V and 0 from J, leaving 12 bases between them. CDR3 in DNA: TGTGCCACCAGTGGGGCGGGCATAGCTAACTATGGCTACACCTTC. Protein: CATSGAGIANYGYTF.

The rearrangement joins TRBV14 to TRBJ2-7, with D perhaps TRBD2 (5 bases). Germline loops: CDR1 SGHDN, CDR2 FVKESK. CDR3 length: 13 residues. The ends were cut back, 4 bases at V and 2 bases at J, with 9 bases in the middle. The CDR3 region is CASSPSGAYEQYF. The CDR3 bases are TGTGCCAGCAGCCCCAGCGGAGCCTACGAGCAGTACTTC. The full variable domain, in which reference TRBV14 and TRBJ2-7 provide the parts outside the CDR3, is EAGVTQFPSHSVIEKGQTVTLRCDPISGHDNLYWYRRVMGKEIKFLLHFVKESKQDESGMPNNRFLAERTGGTYSTLKVQPAELEDSGVYFCASSPSGAYEQYFGPGTRLTVT.

V is TRBV19 and J is TRBJ2-6; a weak D match, TRBD1 (5 bases). V was pared by 9 bases and J by 1 base, with 16 bases between. Per germline, CDR1 LNHDA and CDR2 SQIVND (reference sequence). CDR3 size: 16 residues. The CDR3 spells CASRVFSSSGANVLTF. In DNA form, the CDR3 reads TGTGCCAGCAGGGTATTTAGCTCTTCTGGGGCCAACGTCCTGACTTTC. Drawing the rest from reference TRBV19 and TRBJ2-6, the complete variable domain is DGGITQSPKYLFRKEGQNVTLSCEQNLNHDAMYWYRQDPGQGLRLIYYSQIVNDFQKGDIAEGYSVSREKKESFPLTVTSAQKNPTAFYLCASRVFSSSGANVLTFGAGSRLTVL.

The gene calls are TRBV2 and TRBJ1-4; TRBD1 matches at 7 bases. The CDR3 contains 13 residues. Germline-derived CDR1 and CDR2 are SNHLY and FYNNEI. Trimming cost V 6 bases and J 5 bases; bases outside gene matches: 3. This CDR3 is CASRGTVNEKLFF. The CDR3 region has the DNA TGTGCCAGCAGAGGGACAGTGAATGAAAAACTGTTTTTT. Drawing the rest from reference TRBV2 and TRBJ1-4, the complete variable domain is EPEVTQTPSHQVTQMGQEVILRCVPISNHLYFYWYRQILGQKVEFLVSFYNNEISEKSEIFDDQFSVERPDGSNFTLKIRSTKLEDSAMYFCASRGTVNEKLFFGSGTQLSVL.

The chain uses TRBV5-4 and TRBJ2-1; D perhaps matches TRBD1 (5 bases). The CDR3 is 15 residues long. Between the trimmed V and J ends, which lost 4 bases and 2 bases, there was a span of 13 bases. Germline V lookup: CDR1 SGHNT, CDR2 YYREEE (reference sequence). The CDR3 nucleotides are TGTGCCAGCAGCCCCGGACAAGGCGCCTACAATGAGCAGTTCTTC. This codes for CASSPGQGAYNEQFF.

The V call is TRBV9, the J call TRBJ2-1; maybe TRBD2 (7 bases). The V gene lost 1 base and the J gene lost 8 bases, with 16 bases spanning the gap. Germline V gene lookup returns CDR1 SGDLS and CDR2 YYNGEE. The CDR3 has 15 residues. This CDR3 reads CASSVLLAEGDEQFF. The CDR3 nucleotides are TGTGCCAGCAGCGTATTGCTAGCGGAGGGGGATGAGCAGTTCTTC.

The chain links TRBV28 to TRBJ2-5; 12 bases are a match to TRBD2. CDR3 length: 17 residues. Germline V gene data show CDR1 as MDHEN and CDR2 as SYDVKM. V lost 10 bases, J lost 2 bases, and 14 bases stayed unmatched. The CDR3 loop reads CATLGLAGGPLQETQYF. DNA of the CDR3: TGTGCCACTTTGGGGCTAGCGGGAGGGCCCCTACAAGAGACCCAGTACTTC.

V is TRBV6-5 and J is TRBJ1-2; D is unclear. Germline values: CDR1 MNHEY, CDR2 SVGAGI. This CDR3 has 14 amino acids. Between the trimmed V and J ends, which lost 2 bases and 6 bases, there was a span of 13 bases. CDR3 sequence reads: CASSYRRATDGYTF. The CDR3 DNA follows: TGTGCCAGCAGTTACCGGAGGGCTACAGATGGCTACACCTTC.

This clone occurred once. The chain recombines TRBV6-2 or TRBV6-3 with TRBJ2-7, with D tentatively TRBD2 (7 bases). CDR1 and CDR2 (germline): MNHEY, SVGEGT. Trimming cost V 0 bases and J 5 bases, with 11 bases left between them. This CDR3 has 14 amino acids. This CDR3 reads CASSYSGGGNEQYF. CDR3 coding DNA: TGTGCCAGCAGTTACTCGGGAGGGGGTAACGAGCAGTACTTC.

This chain links TRBV28 with TRBJ2-7; D might be TRBD2 (5 bases). The germline V gene has CDR1 MDHEN and CDR2 SYDVKM. Trimming pared 8 bases from V and 4 bases from J, leaving 18 bases between. The CDR3 runs 14 residues. The CDR3 region is CASVTRGVGYEQYF. As DNA, the CDR3 is TGTGCCAGCGTCACACGGGGAGTTGGTTACGAGCAGTACTTC.

The V and J genes are TRBV4-1 and TRBJ1-1; TRBD1 is a possible D gene (5 bases). The CDR3 is made up of 17 amino acids. V lost 4 bases, J lost 6 bases, and 24 bases lay in between. Germline values: CDR1 MGHRA, CDR2 YSYEKL. The CDR3 region is CASSRSRDPGRGAEAFF. The CDR3, as DNA: TGCGCCAGCAGCCGATCCCGGGACCCAGGGAGGGGTGCTGAAGCTTTCTTT.

The chain couples TRBV5-6 to TRBJ1-2; tentatively, D is TRBD1 (5 bases). Germline CDR1 is SGHDT and CDR2 is YYEEEE. Trimming removed 0 bases at V and 0 bases at J, with 12 bases between. The CDR3 sequence is 16 residues long. CDR3: CASSLEFAGTNYGYTF. The CDR3 DNA follows: TGTGCCAGCAGCTTGGAATTTGCAGGGACTAACTATGGCTACACCTTC. The variable domain in full, with the rest retrieved from reference TRBV5-6 and TRBJ1-2, is DAGVTQSPTHLIKTRGQQVTLRCSPKSGHDTVSWYQQALGQGPQFIFQYYEEEERQRGNFPDRFSGHQFPNYSSELNVNALLLGDSALYLCASSLEFAGTNYGYTFGSGTRLTVV.

The chain couples TRBV30 to TRBJ2-4, with D perhaps matching TRBD2 (6 bases). The CDR3 extends over 13 amino acids. CDR1 is GTSNPN, CDR2 SVGIG, per germline (reference sequence). The V end was cut by 2 bases, the J end by 7 bases, with 12 bases between. The CDR3 spells CAWSSSGFNIQYF. For the CDR3, the DNA is TGTGCCTGGAGTAGTAGCGGCTTCAACATTCAGTACTTC.

This clone was detected only a few times. The gene calls are TRBV18 and TRBJ1-2; D possibly corresponds to TRBD1 (5 bases). CDR1 is KGHSH, CDR2 LQKENI, per germline. The CDR3 extends over 13 amino acids. The ends were cut back, 5 bases at V and 7 bases at J, with 14 bases in the middle. The CDR3 region is CASSKQGEAGYTF. The CDR3 bases are TGTGCCAGCTCAAAACAAGGGGAAGCTGGCTACACCTTC.

J is TRBJ2-5 and V is TRBV30, with TRBD2 matching over 9 bases. V lost 5 bases, J lost 5 bases, and 12 bases stayed unmatched. The germline CDR1 and CDR2 sequences are GTSNPN and SVGIG (reference sequence). This CDR3 has 15 residues. The CDR3 loop reads CAWGLTAGGAETQYF. The CDR3 nucleotides read TGTGCCTGGGGCTTAACAGCGGGGGGAGCGGAGACCCAGTACTTC.

The chain couples TRBV29-1 to TRBJ1-1, with D hard to call. CDR1 and CDR2 (germline): SQVTM, ANQGSEA. The CDR3 is made up of 15 amino acids. Trimming stripped 2 bases from V and 8 bases from J, with 21 bases between. The CDR3 reads CSVEFRLLRGLEAFF. The CDR3 coding sequence is TGCAGCGTTGAATTTAGGCTTCTCCGAGGGTTAGAAGCTTTCTTT.

This clone showed up just a few times. V gene TRBV7-9 combines with J gene TRBJ1-6, with 8 positions matching TRBD1. CDR3 size: 16 residues. Germline trimming cut 5 bases from V and 5 bases from J; bases unmatched to any gene: 8. Germline V gene lookup returns CDR1 SEHNR and CDR2 FQNEAQ (reference sequence). DNA of the CDR3: TGTGCCAGCAGCGCCGACAGGGGTGGGGATAATTCACCCCTCCACTTT. It yields the protein CASSADRGGDNSPLHF.

The V call is TRBV19, the J call TRBJ2-7, with D possibly TRBD1 on 5 matching bases. The CDR3 is 12 residues long. Trimming shortened V by 4 bases and J by 6 bases, and 10 bases separated the two germline ends. Germline CDR1 is LNHDA and CDR2 is SQIVND (reference sequence). The CDR3 region has the DNA TGTGCCAGTAGTACCCAGGGTACCGAGCAGTACTTC. Amino acid sequence: CASSTQGTEQYF. Filled out from reference TRBV19 and TRBJ2-7, the complete variable domain reads DGGITQSPKYLFRKEGQNVTLSCEQNLNHDAMYWYRQDPGQGLRLIYYSQIVNDFQKGDIAEGYSVSREKKESFPLTVTSAQKNPTAFYLCASSTQGTEQYFGPGTRLTVT.